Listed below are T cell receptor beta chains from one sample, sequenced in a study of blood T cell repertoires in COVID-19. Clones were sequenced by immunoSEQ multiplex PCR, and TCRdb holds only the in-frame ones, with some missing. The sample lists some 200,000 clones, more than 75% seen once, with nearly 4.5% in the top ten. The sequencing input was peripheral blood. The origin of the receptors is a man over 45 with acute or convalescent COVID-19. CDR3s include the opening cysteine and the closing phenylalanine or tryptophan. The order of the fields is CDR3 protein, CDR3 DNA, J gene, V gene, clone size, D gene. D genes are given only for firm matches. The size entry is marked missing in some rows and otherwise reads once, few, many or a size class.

CAWSVEGNQPQHF | TGTGCCTGGAGTGTCGAGGGAAATCAGCCCCAGCATTTT | TRBJ1-5 | TRBV30 | - | -
CASRFQEINTEAFF | TGCGCCAGCAGGTTTCAGGAAATCAACACTGAAGCTTTCTTT | TRBJ1-1 | TRBV5-1 | - | -
CASSPRAERNTIYF | TGTGCCAGCTCACCACGGGCAGAGCGAAACACCATATATTTT | TRBJ1-3 | TRBV18 | - | -
CASSSYGTEAFF | TGTGCCAGCAGTTCGTACGGGACTGAAGCTTTCTTT | TRBJ1-1 | TRBV12-3/TRBV12-4 | few | -
CASSFADSGANVLTF | TGCGCCAGCAGCTTTGCGGATTCTGGGGCCAACGTCCTGACTTTC | TRBJ2-6 | TRBV5-1 | once | -
CASSLRFGDSPLHF | TGTGCCAGCAGCCTGCGCTTCGGGGATTCACCCCTCCACTTT | TRBJ1-6 | TRBV5-5 | - | -
CASSPLGAQPQHF | TGTGCCAGCTCACCCCTCGGAGCTCAGCCCCAGCATTTT | TRBJ1-5 | TRBV18 | - | -
CASSLGQGNTEAFF | TGTGCCAGCAGCTTAGGTCAGGGAAACACTGAAGCTTTCTTT | TRBJ1-1 | TRBV7-9 | - | -
CASSPDRVGHTQYF | TGTGCCAGCAGCCCCGACAGGGTCGGCCATACGCAGTATTTT | TRBJ2-3 | TRBV7-6 | - | TRBD1
CASTLATGVHGYTF | TGCGCCAGCACCCTCGCGACAGGGGTCCATGGCTACACCTTC | TRBJ1-2 | TRBV5-1 | - | TRBD1
CSVDHGQVNTEAFF | TGCAGCGTTGACCATGGACAGGTGAACACTGAAGCTTTCTTT | TRBJ1-1 | TRBV29-1 | - | TRBD1
CSVRAGYGQPQHF | TGCAGCGTCCGGGCAGGGTATGGGCAGCCCCAGCATTTT | TRBJ1-5 | TRBV29-1 | - | -
CASSVGQGKMVSSYEQYF | TGTGCCAGCAGCGTAGGACAGGGGAAGATGGTATCCTCCTACGAGCAGTACTTC | TRBJ2-7 | TRBV9 | once | TRBD1
CASCLRSNEKLFF | TGCGCCAGCTGCTTGAGGAGTAATGAAAAACTGTTTTTT | TRBJ1-4 | TRBV23-1 | - | -
CASSLEGQGAREQYF | TGTGCCAGCAGCTTGGAGGGCCAGGGCGCACGGGAGCAGTACTTC | TRBJ2-7 | TRBV5-4 | - | -
CASSQEAGDYGYTF | TGCGCCAGCAGCCAAGAGGCAGGGGATTATGGCTACACCTTC | TRBJ1-2 | TRBV4-1 | - | -
CASSELVF | TGTGCCAGCAGTGAACTTGTCTTC | TRBJ1-2 | TRBV2 | - | -
CASSRQGNLYEQYF | TGTGCCAGTAGTCGACAGGGTAATCTCTACGAGCAGTACTTC | TRBJ2-7 | TRBV19 | - | TRBD1
CASSLTQGVAETQYF | TGTGCCAGCAGCTTGACACAGGGGGTGGCAGAGACCCAGTACTTC | TRBJ2-5 | TRBV5-4 | - | TRBD1
CASSLPGTGFTEAFF | TGTGCCAGCAGTTTACCCGGGACAGGATTCACTGAAGCTTTCTTT | TRBJ1-1 | TRBV27 | - | TRBD1
CASSGRTGGGTNEKLFF | TGTGCCAGCAGTGGTAGGACAGGGGGGGGTACTAATGAAAAACTGTTTTTT | TRBJ1-4 | TRBV2 | - | TRBD1
CASSQDFTGELFF | TGCGCCAGCAGCCAGGACTTCACCGGGGAGCTGTTTTTT | TRBJ2-2 | TRBV5-1 | - | -
CAWEIQGGYGYTF | TGTGCCTGGGAGATACAGGGTGGCTATGGCTACACCTTC | TRBJ1-2 | TRBV30 | - | -
CATSRDVGGWYEQYF | TGTGCCACCAGCAGAGATGTCGGGGGTTGGTACGAGCAGTACTTC | TRBJ2-7 | TRBV15 | - | -
CASSLAGFTEAFF | TGTGCCAGCAGTTTGGCAGGGTTCACTGAAGCTTTCTTT | TRBJ1-1 | TRBV6-5 | - | -
CASSAQGALIGAFF | TGTGCCAGCAGCGCACAGGGGGCACTTATTGGGGCTTTCTTT | TRBJ1-1 | TRBV2 | - | TRBD1
CASSQEGARTGSRYEQYF | TGTGCCAGCAGCCAAGAGGGGGCCCGGACAGGGAGTAGATACGAGCAGTACTTC | TRBJ2-7 | TRBV14 | - | TRBD1
CASSALQGVGETQYF | TGTGCCAGCAGCGCCCTACAGGGGGTCGGGGAGACCCAGTACTTC | TRBJ2-5 | TRBV9 | - | TRBD1
CASSDEGTGVYEQYF | TGTGCCAGCAGTGACGAAGGGACAGGGGTGTACGAGCAGTACTTC | TRBJ2-7 | TRBV6-6 | - | TRBD1
CASSSGQGAEAFF | TGCGCCAGCAGCTCGGGACAGGGGGCTGAAGCTTTCTTT | TRBJ1-1 | TRBV5-1 | - | TRBD1
CASSVQGGGDNEQFF | TGTGCCAGCAGCGTGCAGGGCGGGGGGGACAATGAGCAGTTCTTC | TRBJ2-1 | TRBV9 | - | TRBD2
CASSQRRESNQPQHF | TGTGCCAGCAGCCAGAGAAGGGAGAGCAATCAGCCCCAGCATTTT | TRBJ1-5 | TRBV21-1 | - | -
CASSPLGGGTDTQYF | TGCGCCAGCAGCCCCCTAGGCGGGGGCACAGATACGCAGTATTTT | TRBJ2-3 | TRBV4-1 | - | -
CAWTGQGWTEAFF | TGTGCCTGGACGGGACAGGGATGGACTGAAGCTTTCTTT | TRBJ1-1 | TRBV30 | - | TRBD1
CASSRTGRYGYTF | TGTGCCAGCAGTCGGACAGGGCGCTATGGCTACACCTTC | TRBJ1-2 | TRBV27 | - | TRBD1
CSGRDSGIEQFF | TGCAGCGGGAGGGACTCCGGGATTGAGCAGTTCTTC | TRBJ2-1 | TRBV29-1 | - | -
CASSNQRETQYF | TGTGCCAGTAGTAACCAGCGAGAGACCCAGTACTTC | TRBJ2-5 | TRBV19 | - | -
CASSLGFSHYSPLHF | TGTGCCAGCAGCTTAGGGTTTAGCCATTATTCACCCCTCCACTTT | TRBJ1-6 | TRBV7-2 | few | -
CASSLWTGGYTF | TGTGCCAGCAGCTTGTGGACAGGCGGCTACACCTTC | TRBJ1-2 | TRBV5-6 | - | TRBD1
CAWSRGQGYSNQPQHF | TGTGCCTGGAGTCGGGGACAGGGATATAGCAATCAGCCCCAGCATTTT | TRBJ1-5 | TRBV30 | - | TRBD1